What follows are 3 T cell receptor beta chains derived from one specimen sequenced in a study of spatial heterogeneity in lung cancer. Specified time point: sample taken at primary tumor resection. TCRdb analysed the 5' RACE reads with MiXCR anew, one entry per CDR3 protein. The sample lists about 21,000 distinct CDR3 sequences; 4.5% to 5.5% were seen once. Source: PBMCs, taken at surgery. Receptor source: a male donor with early-stage non-small cell lung cancer.

This chain joins TRBV6-6 and TRBJ1-3; D is unclear. This CDR3 comprises 15 residues. Trimming cost V 2 bases and J 1 base, with 9 bases left between them. Germline lookup yields CDR1 MNHNY and CDR2 SVGAGI (reference sequence). In DNA, the CDR3 is TGTGCCAGCAGTTACCCCCAGGAGTCTGGAAACACCATATATTTT. Residues: CASSYPQESGNTIYF.

This clonotype was detected ten times or more. The V and J genes are TRBV7-2 and TRBJ1-6, with D perhaps TRBD1 (6 bases). Germline-derived CDR1 and CDR2 are SGHTA and FQGNSA. The CDR3 has 15 residues. Trimming pared 0 bases from V and 9 bases from J, leaving 12 bases between. This CDR3 reads CASSLARGYFSPLHF. In DNA, the CDR3 is TGTGCCAGCAGCTTAGCCAGGGGATATTTTTCACCCCTCCACTTT.

The gene calls are TRBV7-2 and TRBJ1-5, with 7 bases matching TRBD1. Germline values: CDR1 SGHTA, CDR2 FQGNSA. CDR3 length: 15 amino acids. With V trimmed by 1 base and J by 2 bases, 2 bases remained unmatched. The CDR3 DNA sequence: TGTGCCAGCAGCTTAGGACAGGGCCGCAATCAGCCCCAGCATTTT. Translating gives CASSLGQGRNQPQHF.